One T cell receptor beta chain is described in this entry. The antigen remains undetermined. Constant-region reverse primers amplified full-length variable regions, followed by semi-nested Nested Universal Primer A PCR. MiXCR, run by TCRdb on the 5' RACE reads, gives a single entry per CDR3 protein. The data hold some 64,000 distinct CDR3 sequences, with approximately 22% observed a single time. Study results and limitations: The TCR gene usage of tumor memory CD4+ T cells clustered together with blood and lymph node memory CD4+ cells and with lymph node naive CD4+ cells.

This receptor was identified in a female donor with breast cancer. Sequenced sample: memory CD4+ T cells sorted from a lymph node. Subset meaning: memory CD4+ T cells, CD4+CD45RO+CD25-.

CDR3 sequence (DNA): TGCGCCAGCAGCTTGGGGGTTGGGGCCAACGTCCTGACTTTC. Translating gives CASSLGVGANVLTF. This chain links TRBV5-1 with TRBJ2-6; D is unresolved. The CDR3 consists of 14 residues. CDR1 SGHRS and CDR2 YFSETQ come from the germline V gene. The ends were cut back, 0 bases at V and 3 bases at J, with 4 bases in the middle. Full variable domain (outside the CDR3, taken from reference TRBV5-1 and TRBJ2-6): KAGVTQTPRYLIKTRGQQVTLSCSPISGHRSVSWYQQTPGQGLQFLFEYFSETQRNKGNFPGRFSGRQFSNSRSEMNVSTLELGDSALYLCASSLGVGANVLTFGAGSRLTVL.